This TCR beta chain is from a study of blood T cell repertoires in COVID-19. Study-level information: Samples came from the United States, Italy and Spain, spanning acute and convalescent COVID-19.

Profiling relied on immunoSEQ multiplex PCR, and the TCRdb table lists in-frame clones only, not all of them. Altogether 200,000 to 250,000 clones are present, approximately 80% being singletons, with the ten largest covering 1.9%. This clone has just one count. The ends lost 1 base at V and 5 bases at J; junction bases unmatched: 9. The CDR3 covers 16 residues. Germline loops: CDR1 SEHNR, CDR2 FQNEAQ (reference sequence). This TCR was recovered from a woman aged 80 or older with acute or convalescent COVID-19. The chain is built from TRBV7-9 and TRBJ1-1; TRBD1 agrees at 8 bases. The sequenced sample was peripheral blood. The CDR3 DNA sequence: TGTGCCAGCAGCTTAGGGACAGGGTCGGGATTTACTGAAGCTTTCTTT. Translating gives CASSLGTGSGFTEAFF.